Given below is one T cell receptor beta chain in context. The antigen it binds to is not known. No quality values exist for individual bases; no much larger clone is one base distant. Via the germline V gene, CDR1 is MDHEN and CDR2 SYDVKM. Including cysteine and phenylalanine, the CDR3 has 13 amino acids. Solely the CDR3 DNA is kept, with 39 bases framed from the first base. The trim is 7 bases for V and 4 bases for J, with a gap of 11 bases between the germline ends. The protocol used for the library was the immunoSEQ multiplex PCR assay. TCRdb took over this immuneACCESS table, retaining in-frame rearrangements with V and J assigned. Such tables are incomplete; in checked studies, under half of the missing clones stem from an unresolved V gene, and the remainder is unexplained. The sample table holds about 20,000 clones, of which more than 75% were seen once. The ten largest clones add up to over 7.5% of the sample.

This specimen belongs to a study of control samples from healthy donors and cancer patients (dated by TCRdb to between 2020 and 2021). The chain couples TRBV28 to TRBJ2-1; the D gene identity is not certain. The clonotype comes from a woman in her fifties or sixties with head and neck cancer. Specimen: PBMCs. The nucleotides are TGTGCCAGCACCTCAGACAAGTACAATGAGCAGTTCTTC. Translated, it gives CASTSDKYNEQFF. With the rest looked up from the reference TRBV28 and TRBJ2-1 genes rather than sequenced, the full variable domain is DVKVTQSSRYLVKRTGEKVFLECVQDMDHENMFWYRQDPGLGLRLIYFSYDVKMKEKGDIPEGYSVSREKKERFSLILESASTNQTSMYLCASTSDKYNEQFFGPGTRLTVL.